The clone carrying this T cell receptor (beta chain) was counted a single time. From germline, CDR1 is GTSNPN and CDR2 SVGIG (reference sequence). This CDR3 spans 13 amino acids. V lost 0 bases and J 7 bases, leaving 12 bases between the germline ends. These data are taken from a study of blood T cell repertoires in COVID-19. Repertoires were generated with immunoSEQ multiplex PCR, while TCRdb's copy carries only in-frame clones and drops some. The table shows about 280,000 clones, with roughly four fifths occurring only once. The sequence was obtained from a woman between 45 and 65 years old who had recovered from COVID-19. The chain is built from TRBV30 and TRBJ1-1, with D possibly matching TRBD1 (5 bases). The sample was peripheral blood. CDR3 residues: CAWSVRTFGEAFF. In nucleotides, the CDR3 is TGTGCCTGGAGTGTACGGACATTCGGTGAAGCTTTCTTT.